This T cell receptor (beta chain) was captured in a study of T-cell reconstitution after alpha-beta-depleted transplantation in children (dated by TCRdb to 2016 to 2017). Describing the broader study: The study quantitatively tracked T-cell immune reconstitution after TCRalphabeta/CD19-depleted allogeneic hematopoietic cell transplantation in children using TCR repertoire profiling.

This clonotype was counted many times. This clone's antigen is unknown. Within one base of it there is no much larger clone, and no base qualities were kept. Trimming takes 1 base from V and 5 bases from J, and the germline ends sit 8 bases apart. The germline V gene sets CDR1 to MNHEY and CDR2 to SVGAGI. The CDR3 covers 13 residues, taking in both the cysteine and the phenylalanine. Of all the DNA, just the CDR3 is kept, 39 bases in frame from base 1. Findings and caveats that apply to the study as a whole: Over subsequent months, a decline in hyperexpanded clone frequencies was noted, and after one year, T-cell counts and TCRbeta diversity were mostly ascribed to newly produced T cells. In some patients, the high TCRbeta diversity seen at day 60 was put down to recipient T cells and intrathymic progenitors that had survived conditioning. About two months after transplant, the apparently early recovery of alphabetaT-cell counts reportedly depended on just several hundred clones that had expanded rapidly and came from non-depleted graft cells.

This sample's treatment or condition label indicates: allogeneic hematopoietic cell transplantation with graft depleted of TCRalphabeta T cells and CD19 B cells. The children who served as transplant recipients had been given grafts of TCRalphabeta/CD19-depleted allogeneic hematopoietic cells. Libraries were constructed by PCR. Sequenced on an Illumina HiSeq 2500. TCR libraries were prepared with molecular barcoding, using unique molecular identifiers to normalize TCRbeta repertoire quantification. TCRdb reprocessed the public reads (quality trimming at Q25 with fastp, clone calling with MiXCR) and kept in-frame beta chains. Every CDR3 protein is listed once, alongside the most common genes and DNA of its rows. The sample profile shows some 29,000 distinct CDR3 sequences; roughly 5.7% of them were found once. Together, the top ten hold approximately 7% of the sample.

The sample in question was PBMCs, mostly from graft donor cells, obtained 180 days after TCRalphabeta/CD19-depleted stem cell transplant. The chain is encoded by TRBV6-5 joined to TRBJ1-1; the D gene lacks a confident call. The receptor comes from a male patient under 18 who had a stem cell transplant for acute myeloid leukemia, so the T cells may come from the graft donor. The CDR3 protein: CASSYWGETEAFF. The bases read TGTGCCAGCAGTTACTGGGGAGAAACTGAAGCTTTCTTT.